This is a list of T cell receptor beta chains from one sample in a study of blood T cells in healthy people across ages. TCRdb called the 5' RACE reads again in MiXCR, with one record for every CDR3 protein. The top ten hold roughly 13% of the sample, which has 850,000 to 1,000,000 distinct CDR3 sequences, roughly 52% seen once. Sequenced sample: blood. Receptor source: a man aged 25-40 years in good health. Each CDR3 is given with its conserved first and last residue.

CDR3: CAIMRAYAVSGANVLTF; J: TRBJ2-6; V: TRBV10-3
CDR3: CASSLSGLAGPDEQFF; J: TRBJ2-1; V: TRBV7-8
CDR3: CATWGRLNTGELFF; J: TRBJ2-2; V: TRBV12-3/TRBV12-4
CDR3: CASSQGPGNQPQHF; J: TRBJ1-5; V: TRBV3-1
CDR3: CASSQGQYGYTF; J: TRBJ1-2; V: TRBV14
CDR3: CASSGGTLNEQFF; J: TRBJ2-1; V: TRBV9
CDR3: CASTLRTSEETQYF; J: TRBJ2-5; V: TRBV7-2
CDR3: CASSAGQVGAYEQYF; J: TRBJ2-7; V: TRBV4-1
CDR3: CASSVAGTSPDTQYF; J: TRBJ2-3; V: TRBV9
CDR3: CAISEGGLGQYF; J: TRBJ2-4; V: TRBV10-3
CDR3: CASSELDSNTEDFF; J: TRBJ1-1; V: TRBV2
CDR3: CASSALGPESTEAFF; J: TRBJ1-1; V: TRBV7-6
CDR3: CAISEGGQQETQYF; J: TRBJ2-5; V: TRBV10-3
CDR3: CASSGGLNSPLHF; J: TRBJ1-6; V: TRBV18
CDR3: CASSKFPRPPSYSTYTQYF; J: TRBJ2-3; V: TRBV21-1
CDR3: CSVEASDREGDLGGYTF; J: TRBJ1-2; V: TRBV29-1
CDR3: CASRMAGGPYEQYF; J: TRBJ2-7; V: TRBV4-1
CDR3: CASNGTSGGTDTQYF; J: TRBJ2-3; V: TRBV5-1
CDR3: CASSRTSGGSEQFF; J: TRBJ2-1; V: TRBV4-1
CDR3: CSAPGVAKNIQYF; J: TRBJ2-4; V: TRBV20-1
CDR3: CASSYSAVINTEAFF; J: TRBJ1-1; V: TRBV6-5
CDR3: CASSQQPGLAPNEQYF; J: TRBJ2-5; V: TRBV4-3
CDR3: CASRRVGRFSEAFF; J: TRBJ1-1; V: TRBV7-9
CDR3: CASSWGDGTGELFF; J: TRBJ2-2; V: TRBV6-6
CDR3: CASSYPTGGHSNQPQHF; J: TRBJ1-5; V: TRBV6-2/TRBV6-3
CDR3: CASTLGGCEQYF; J: TRBJ2-7; V: TRBV12-3/TRBV12-4
CDR3: CASSLQDTTKPRETQYF; J: .; V: TRBV12-3/TRBV12-4
CDR3: CASEPGGKTGNTIYF; J: TRBJ1-3; V: TRBV6-2/TRBV6-3
CDR3: CASGGGGRADTQYF; J: TRBJ2-3; V: TRBV28
CDR3: CASIPGGGRAGELFF; J: TRBJ2-2; V: TRBV12-3/TRBV12-4
CDR3: CASSQGPVTGYGYTF; J: TRBJ1-2; V: TRBV3-1
CDR3: CSATSAGGSNQPQHF; J: TRBJ1-5; V: TRBV20-1
CDR3: CASCQAVYNEQFF; J: TRBJ2-1; V: TRBV12-3/TRBV12-4
CDR3: CASSQRNQETQYF; J: TRBJ2-5; V: TRBV6-5
CDR3: CASSLTSEGRPYTF; J: TRBJ1-2; V: TRBV7-9
CDR3: CASAITWGEQFF; J: TRBJ2-1; V: TRBV27
CDR3: CASRPRVSTDTQYF; J: TRBJ2-3; V: TRBV25-1
CDR3: CASSPPASPGANVLTF; J: TRBJ2-6; V: TRBV3-1
CDR3: CASSLRDRWDSPLHF; J: TRBJ1-6; V: TRBV7-2
CDR3: CASSQDAGQKYNEQFF; J: TRBJ2-1; V: TRBV4-3
CDR3: CASSGNYGYTF; J: TRBJ1-2; V: TRBV28
CDR3: CATRQGRLEQYF; J: TRBJ2-5; V: TRBV28
CDR3: CASSPRTGGGDEQFF; J: TRBJ2-1; V: TRBV19
CDR3: CASSQAVETQYF; J: .; V: TRBV18
CDR3: CASSLEDQPQHF; J: TRBJ1-5; V: TRBV7-9
CDR3: CAISVLDTGELFF; J: TRBJ2-2; V: TRBV10-3
CDR3: CASSPGGQGGDTQYF; J: TRBJ2-3; V: TRBV7-9
CDR3: CSAPPRGTYNEQFF; J: TRBJ2-1; V: TRBV20-1
CDR3: CASSLPAGGGTYEQYF; J: TRBJ2-7; V: TRBV5-1
CDR3: CASSVGLWDDDRYF; J: TRBJ2-3; V: TRBV9
CDR3: CASSPSEDSTDTQYF; J: TRBJ2-3; V: TRBV7-9
CDR3: CASSYSLGQGGYEQFF; J: TRBJ2-1; V: TRBV6-5